Here is one T cell receptor (beta chain) with its context. As to time point: cycle 4 day 1 (C4D1), after less than 7 weeks of nivolumab. Brentuximab vedotin exposure varied among the patients, all of whom had relapsed after autologous stem cell transplantation. The data derive from a study of PD-1 blockade in classical Hodgkin lymphoma. Using immunoSEQ multiplex PCR, the repertoire was profiled, and TCRdb retains in-frame clones only, with some absent. Among 41,000 or so clones listed, around 74% were seen once. V shed 3 bases and J shed 0 bases, with 9 bases lying between them. Per the germline V gene, CDR1 is PRHDT and CDR2 is FYEKMQ (reference sequence). This CDR3 comprises 16 residues.

The J gene is TRBJ1-6, the V gene TRBV13, with no clear D. This material consisted of peripheral blood mononuclear cells (PBMCs), taken before the fourth cycle of nivolumab. This receptor was obtained from a human donor with classical Hodgkin lymphoma. CDR3 loop: CASSFHQVSYNSPLHF. CDR3 DNA sequence: TGTGCCAGCAGCTTTCATCAGGTCTCCTATAATTCACCCCTCCACTTT.